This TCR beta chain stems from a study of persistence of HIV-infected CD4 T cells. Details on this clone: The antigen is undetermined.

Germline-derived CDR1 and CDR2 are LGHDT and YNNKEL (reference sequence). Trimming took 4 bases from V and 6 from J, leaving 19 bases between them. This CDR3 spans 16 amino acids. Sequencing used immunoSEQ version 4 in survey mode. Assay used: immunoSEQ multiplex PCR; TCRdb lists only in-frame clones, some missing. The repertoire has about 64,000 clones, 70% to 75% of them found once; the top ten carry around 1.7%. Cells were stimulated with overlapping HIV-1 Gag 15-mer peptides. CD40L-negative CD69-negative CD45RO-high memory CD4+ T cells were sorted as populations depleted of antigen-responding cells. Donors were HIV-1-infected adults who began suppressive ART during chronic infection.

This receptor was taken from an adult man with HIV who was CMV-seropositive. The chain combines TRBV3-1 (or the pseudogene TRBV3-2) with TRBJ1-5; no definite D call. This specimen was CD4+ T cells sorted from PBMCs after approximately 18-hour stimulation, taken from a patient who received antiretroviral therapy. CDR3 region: CASSLTSGRVPQPQHF. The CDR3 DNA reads TGTGCCAGCAGCCTTACCTCCGGGAGGGTGCCTCAGCCCCAGCATTTT.